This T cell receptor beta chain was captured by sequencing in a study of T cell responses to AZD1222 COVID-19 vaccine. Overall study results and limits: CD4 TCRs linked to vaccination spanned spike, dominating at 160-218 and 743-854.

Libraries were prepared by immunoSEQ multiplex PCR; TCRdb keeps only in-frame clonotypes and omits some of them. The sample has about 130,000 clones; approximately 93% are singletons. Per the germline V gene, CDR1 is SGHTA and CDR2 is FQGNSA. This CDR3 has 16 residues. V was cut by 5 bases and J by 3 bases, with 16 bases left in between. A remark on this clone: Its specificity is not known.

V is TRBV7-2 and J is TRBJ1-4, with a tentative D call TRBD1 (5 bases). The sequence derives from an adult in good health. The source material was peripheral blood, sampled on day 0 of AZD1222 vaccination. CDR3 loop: CASSLWGRAANEKLFF. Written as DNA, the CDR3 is TGTGCCAGCAGCCTGTGGGGGAGGGCAGCTAATGAAAAACTGTTTTTT.